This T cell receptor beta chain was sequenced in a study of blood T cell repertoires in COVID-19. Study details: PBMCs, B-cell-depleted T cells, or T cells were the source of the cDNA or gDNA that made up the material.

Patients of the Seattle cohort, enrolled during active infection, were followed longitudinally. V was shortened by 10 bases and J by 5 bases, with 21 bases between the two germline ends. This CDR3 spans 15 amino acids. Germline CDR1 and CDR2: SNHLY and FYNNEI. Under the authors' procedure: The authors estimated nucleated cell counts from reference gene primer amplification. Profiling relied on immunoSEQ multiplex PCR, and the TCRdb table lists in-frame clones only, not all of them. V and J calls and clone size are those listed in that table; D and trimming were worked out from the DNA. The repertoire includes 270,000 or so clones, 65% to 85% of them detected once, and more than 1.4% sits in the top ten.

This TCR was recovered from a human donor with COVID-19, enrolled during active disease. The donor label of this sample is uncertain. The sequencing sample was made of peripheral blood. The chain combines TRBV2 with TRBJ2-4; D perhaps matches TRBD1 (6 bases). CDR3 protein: CAISSSSGHQNIQYF. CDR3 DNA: TGTGCCATCTCCTCTTCCTCGGGACACCAAAACATTCAGTACTTC.